This T cell receptor beta chain originates from a study of shared clonotypes between healthy human individuals. Whole-study context: Three plates each covered CD4 naive and memory; CD8 naive two, CD8 memory one.

It was into CD45RA+ naive and CD45RA-negative memory subsets that the CD4+ cells were split. Several immunoSEQ plates received, in even portions, the genomic DNA of each subset. Sequencing was performed with immunoSEQ multiplex PCR; in TCRdb, only in-frame clones are kept and a portion is missing. The profile shows about 1 million clones, more than 65% of them singletons. The CDR3 spans 15 residues. J gave up 1 base and V 3 bases, and 3 bases lay outside the gene matches. CDR1 is SEHNR and CDR2 is FQNEAQ in the germline V gene (reference sequence). V usage is TRBV7-9 and J usage is TRBJ2-1; 7 positions match TRBD1. The source is a man aged 18-30 years in good health. What was sequenced was memory CD4+ T cells sorted from blood. This sample's subset: CD45RA-negative fraction. The CDR3 region is CASSFDRVSYNEQFF. The CDR3 region has the DNA TGTGCCAGCAGCTTTGACAGGGTTTCCTACAATGAGCAGTTCTTC.